This T cell receptor (beta chain) was recovered during a study of PD-1 blockade in classical Hodgkin lymphoma. General observations from the study: A reduction in baseline TCR diversity was reportedly seen in newly diagnosed patients relative to healthy donors. Significantly greater TCR diversity emerged by C4D1 in CD4+ cells but not CD8+ cells.

Exposure to brentuximab vedotin varied, and each patient had relapsed following autologous stem cell transplantation. For this clone: Its target is not known.

Assay: immunoSEQ multiplex PCR; the TCRdb copy retains only in-frame clones and omits some. Of 90,000 to 95,000 clones listed, 80% to 90% were seen once; the top ten hold roughly 10%. The sequence was obtained from a human donor with classical Hodgkin lymphoma. The sample consisted of peripheral blood mononuclear cells (PBMCs), taken before the second cycle of nivolumab.

The CDR3 reads CAGQGDTDTQYF. The CDR3 nucleotides are TGTGCCGGACAAGGAGACACAGATACGCAGTATTTT. The chain couples TRBV2 to TRBJ2-3, with a weak D call TRBD1 (5 bases). V was clipped by 11 bases and J by 2 bases, with 11 bases between them. The CDR3 covers 12 residues. Germline V lookup: CDR1 SNHLY, CDR2 FYNNEI.